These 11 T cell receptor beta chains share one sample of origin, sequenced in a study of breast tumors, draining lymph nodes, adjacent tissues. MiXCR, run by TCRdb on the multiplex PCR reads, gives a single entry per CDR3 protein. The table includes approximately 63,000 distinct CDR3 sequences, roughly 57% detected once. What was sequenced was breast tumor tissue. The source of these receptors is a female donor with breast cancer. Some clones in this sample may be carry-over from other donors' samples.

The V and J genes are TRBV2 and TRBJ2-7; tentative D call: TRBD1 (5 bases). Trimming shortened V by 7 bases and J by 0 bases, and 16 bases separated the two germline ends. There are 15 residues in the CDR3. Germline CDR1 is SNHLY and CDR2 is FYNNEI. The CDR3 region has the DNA TGTGCCAGCAATCTCGACAGCCGCACCTCCTACGAGCAGTACTTC. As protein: CASNLDSRTSYEQYF. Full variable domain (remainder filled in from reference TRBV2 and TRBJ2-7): EPEVTQTPSHQVTQMGQEVILRCVPISNHLYFYWYRQILGQKVEFLVSFYNNEISEKSEIFDDQFSVERPDGSNFTLKIRSTKLEDSAMYFCASNLDSRTSYEQYFGPGTRLTVT.

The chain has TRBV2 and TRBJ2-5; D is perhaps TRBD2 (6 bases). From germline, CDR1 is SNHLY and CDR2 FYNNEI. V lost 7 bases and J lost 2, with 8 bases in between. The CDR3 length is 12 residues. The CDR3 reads CASNRGQETQYF. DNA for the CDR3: TGTGCCAGCAACCGGGGGCAAGAGACCCAGTACTTC.

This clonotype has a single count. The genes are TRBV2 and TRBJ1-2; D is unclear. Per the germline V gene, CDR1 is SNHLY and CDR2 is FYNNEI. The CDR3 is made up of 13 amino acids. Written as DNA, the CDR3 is TGTGCTAGCCCCACAGACCCATGGTATGGCTACACCTTC. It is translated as CASPTDPWYGYTF.

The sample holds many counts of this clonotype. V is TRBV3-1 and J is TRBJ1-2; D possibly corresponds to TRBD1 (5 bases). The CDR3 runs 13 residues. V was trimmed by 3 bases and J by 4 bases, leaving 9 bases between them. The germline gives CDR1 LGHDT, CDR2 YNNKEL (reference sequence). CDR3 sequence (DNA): TGTGCCAGCAGCCAGGCCCAGGGCTATGGCTACACCTTC. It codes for CASSQAQGYGYTF.

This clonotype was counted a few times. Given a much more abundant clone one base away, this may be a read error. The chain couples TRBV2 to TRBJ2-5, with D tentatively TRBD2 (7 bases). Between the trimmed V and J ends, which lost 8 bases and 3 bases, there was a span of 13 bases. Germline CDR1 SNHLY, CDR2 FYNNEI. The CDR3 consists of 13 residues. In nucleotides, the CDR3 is TGTGCCAGCGGGGGGGGGGGCGAAGAGACCCAGTACTTC. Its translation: CASGGGGEETQYF.

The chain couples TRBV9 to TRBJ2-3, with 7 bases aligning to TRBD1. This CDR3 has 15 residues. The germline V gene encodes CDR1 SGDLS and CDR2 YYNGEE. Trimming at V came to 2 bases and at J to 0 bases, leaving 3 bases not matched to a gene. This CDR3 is CASSVGQPSTDTQYF. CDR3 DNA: TGTGCCAGCAGCGTGGGACAGCCGAGCACAGATACGCAGTATTTT.

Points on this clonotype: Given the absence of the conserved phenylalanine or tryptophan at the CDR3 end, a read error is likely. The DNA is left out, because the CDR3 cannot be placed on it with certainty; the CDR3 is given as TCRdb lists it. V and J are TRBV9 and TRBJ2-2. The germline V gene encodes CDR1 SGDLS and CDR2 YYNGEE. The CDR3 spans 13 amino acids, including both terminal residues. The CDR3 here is CASSPRKTQGRFS.

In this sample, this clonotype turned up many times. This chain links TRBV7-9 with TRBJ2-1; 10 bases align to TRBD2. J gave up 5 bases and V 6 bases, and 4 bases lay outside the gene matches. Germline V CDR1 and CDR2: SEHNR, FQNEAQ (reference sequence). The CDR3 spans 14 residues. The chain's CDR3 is CASRTSGRDNEQFF. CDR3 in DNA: TGTGCCAGCAGAACCAGCGGGAGGGACAATGAGCAGTTCTTC.

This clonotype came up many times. The DNA of the CDR3 is TGTGCCAGCAGCTTAGAGAGGGGACTGGGCTACGAGCAGTACTTC. Amino acids: CASSLERGLGYEQYF. The rearrangement uses TRBV11-2 and TRBJ2-7; D may be TRBD2 (6 bases). V gave up 0 bases and J gave up 3 bases, with 12 bases separating them. Per the germline V gene, CDR1 is SGHAT and CDR2 is FQNNGV. This CDR3 is built from 15 residues.

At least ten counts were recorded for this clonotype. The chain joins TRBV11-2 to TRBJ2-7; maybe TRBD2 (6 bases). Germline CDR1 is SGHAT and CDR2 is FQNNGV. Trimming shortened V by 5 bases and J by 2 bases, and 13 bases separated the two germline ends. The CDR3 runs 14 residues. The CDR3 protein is CASSPRSSAYEQYF. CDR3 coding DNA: TGTGCCAGCAGCCCGCGGTCTAGCGCCTACGAGCAGTACTTC.

In DNA, the CDR3 is TGTGCCAGCAGTTACGGACCGGGCAATCAGCCCCAGCATTTT. It is translated as CASSYGPGNQPQHF. The chain combines TRBV6-2 or TRBV6-3 with TRBJ1-5; D is unclear. The CDR3 length is 14 residues. The germline V gene encodes CDR1 MNHEY and CDR2 SVGEGT. Between the trimmed V and J ends, which lost 2 bases and 2 bases, there was a span of 7 bases.